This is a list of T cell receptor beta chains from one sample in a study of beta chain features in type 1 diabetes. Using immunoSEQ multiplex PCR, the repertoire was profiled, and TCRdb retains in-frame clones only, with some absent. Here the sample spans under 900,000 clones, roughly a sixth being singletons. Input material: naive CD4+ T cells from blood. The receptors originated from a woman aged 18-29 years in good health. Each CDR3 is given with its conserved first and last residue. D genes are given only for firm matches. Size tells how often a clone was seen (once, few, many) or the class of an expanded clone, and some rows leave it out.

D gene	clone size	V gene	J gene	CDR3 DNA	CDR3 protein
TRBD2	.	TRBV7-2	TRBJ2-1	TGTGCCAGCAGCTTAGGGGGCGGGAGGGTCGACAATGAGCAGTTCTTC	CASSLGGGRVDNEQFF
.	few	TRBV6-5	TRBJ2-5	TGTGCCAGCAGTTACCTTCCGGAGGAGACCCAGTACTTC	CASSYLPEETQYF
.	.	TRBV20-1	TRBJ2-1	TGCAGTATCGTCTACAATGAGCAGTTCTTC	CSIVYNEQFF
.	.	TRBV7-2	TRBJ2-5	TGTGCCAGCAGCTTAGCGTTGGCAGCAGAGACCCAGTACTTC	CASSLALAAETQYF
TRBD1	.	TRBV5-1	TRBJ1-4	TGCGCCAGCAGCTCACAGACAGGGGTGGGCCCCATGGCAAAACTGTTTTTT	CASSSQTGVGPMAKLFF
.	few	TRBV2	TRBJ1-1	TGTGCCAGCACCGAGCTGAACACTGAAGCTTTCTTT	CASTELNTEAFF
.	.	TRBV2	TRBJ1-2	TGTGCCAGCCCCTCGGGACACCGGAGATTCGGCTACACCTTC	CASPSGHRRFGYTF
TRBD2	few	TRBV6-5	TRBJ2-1	TGTGCCAGCAGTTACTCGTCTAGCGGGAGTCTTGAGCAGTTCTTC	CASSYSSSGSLEQFF
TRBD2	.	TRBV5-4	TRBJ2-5	TGTGCCAGCAGCAAAGGACTAGCGGGAGGACGAGAGACCCAGTACTTC	CASSKGLAGGRETQYF
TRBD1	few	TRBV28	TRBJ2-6	TGTGCCAGCAGTTTATGGGGACAGGGGGCTGGGGCCAACGTCCTGACTTTC	CASSLWGQGAGANVLTF
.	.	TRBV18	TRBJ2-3	TGTGCCAGCTCACCATATGCCGCAGATACGCAGTATTTT	CASSPYAADTQYF
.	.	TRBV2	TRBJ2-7	TGTGCCAGCAGTCAGGTCAGGGGATCCGAGCAGTACTTC	CASSQVRGSEQYF
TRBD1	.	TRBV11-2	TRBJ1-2	TGTGCCAGCAGCGCGAACCGGGACAGGGGCCGCCCGGGTGGCTACACCTTC	CASSANRDRGRPGGYTF
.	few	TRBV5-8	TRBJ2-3	TGTGCCAGCAGATTGGCAGGCGATACGCAGTATTTT	CASRLAGDTQYF
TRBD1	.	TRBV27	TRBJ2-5	TGTGCCAGCAGCCCAGGACAGGGGGCAGGGGAGACCCAGCACTTC	CASSPGQGAGETQHF
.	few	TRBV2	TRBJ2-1	TGTGCCAGCAGTCAATACCCCTCCTACAATGAGCAGTTCTTC	CASSQYPSYNEQFF
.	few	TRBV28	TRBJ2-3	TGTGCCAGCAGGTCCGGGACACGTAGCACAGATACGCAGTATTTT	CASRSGTRSTDTQYF
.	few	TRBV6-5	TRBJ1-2	TGTGCCAGCAGTAAAGGGGTATCCCGGGGCTATGGCTACACCTTC	CASSKGVSRGYGYTF
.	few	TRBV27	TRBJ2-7	TGTGCCAGCAGTTCATCCGGGACTCTCCGTCTAGAGCAGTACTTC	CASSSSGTLRLEQYF
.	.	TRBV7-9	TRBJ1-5	TGTGCCAGCAGCTTAAGCGTGAATCAGCCCCAGCATTTT	CASSLSVNQPQHF
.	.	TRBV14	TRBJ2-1	TGTGCCAGCAGTTATTTTTCGTCCAATGAGCAGTTCTTC	CASSYFSSNEQFF
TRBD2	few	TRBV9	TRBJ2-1	TGTGCCAGCAGCGTAGGACTAGCAGGAGGGAATGAGCAGTTCTTC	CASSVGLAGGNEQFF
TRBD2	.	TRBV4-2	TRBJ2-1	TGTGCCAGCAGCCAGACGGGACTAGCGGGAGGGCCTAGTAATGAGCAGTTCTTC	CASSQTGLAGGPSNEQFF
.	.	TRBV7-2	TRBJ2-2	TGTGCCAGCAGCTTAGCGGTATACACCGGGGAGCTGTTTTTT	CASSLAVYTGELFF
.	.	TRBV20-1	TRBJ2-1	TGCAGTGCTAGAGATATCCGTGAGCAGTTCTTC	CSARDIREQFF
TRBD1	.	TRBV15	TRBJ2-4	TGTGCCACCAGCAGATCCGCCGGGACAGGTAACATTCAGTACTTC	CATSRSAGTGNIQYF
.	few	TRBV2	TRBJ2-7	TGTGCCAGCAAGGTGGGCGCCTCCTCCTACGAGCAGTACTTC	CASKVGASSYEQYF
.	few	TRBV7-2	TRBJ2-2	TGTGCCAGCAGCCCCCCGAGGTACGGGGAGCTGTTTTTT	CASSPPRYGELFF
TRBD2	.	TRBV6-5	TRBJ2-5	TGTGCCAGCAGTTATGGGACTAGCCCATGGCGGGAGACCCAGTACTTC	CASSYGTSPWRETQYF
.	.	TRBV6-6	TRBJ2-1	TGTGCCAGCAGCGGTGTCTACAATGAGCAGTTCTTC	CASSGVYNEQFF
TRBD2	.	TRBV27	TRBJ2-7	TGTGCCAGCAGTTTGACTAGCGGGAACTCCGAGCAGTACTTC	CASSLTSGNSEQYF
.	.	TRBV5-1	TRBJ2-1	TGCGCCAGCAGCTTGGCCGCGGGACTCCCCGGCAATGAGCAGTTCTTC	CASSLAAGLPGNEQFF
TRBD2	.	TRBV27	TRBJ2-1	TGTGCCAGCAGTTCTCGATGGTCAGGCGGGGGGGAATACAATGAGCAGTTCTTC	CASSSRWSGGGEYNEQFF
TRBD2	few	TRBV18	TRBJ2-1	TGTGCCAGCTCACCGCTACTTTCTGGCGGGAGAAGGGATGAGCAGTTCTTC	CASSPLLSGGRRDEQFF
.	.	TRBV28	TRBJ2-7	TGTGCCAGCAGTTTAACGGGAGCCGTTTACGAGCAGTACTTC	CASSLTGAVYEQYF
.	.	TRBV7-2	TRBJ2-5	TGTGCCAGCAGCTTTGGGTTATCACAAGAGACCCAGTACTTC	CASSFGLSQETQYF
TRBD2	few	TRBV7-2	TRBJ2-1	TGTGCCAGCAGCTTAGGTTTATCGGGACTAGCGGGAGGTCGCAATGAGCAGTTCTTC	CASSLGLSGLAGGRNEQFF
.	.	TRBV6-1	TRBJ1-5	TGTGCCAGCAGTGAAGCGGGGTATAGCAATCAGCCCCAGCATTTT	CASSEAGYSNQPQHF
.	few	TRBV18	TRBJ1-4	TGTGCCAGCTCACCCAGGGCGGCTAATGAAAAACTGTTTTTT	CASSPRAANEKLFF
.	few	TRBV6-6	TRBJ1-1	TGTGCCAGCAGTTCCCGGGACCATCGAGCTTTCTTT	CASSSRDHRAFF
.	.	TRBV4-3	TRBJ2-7	TGCGCCAGCAGCCATGAGAATATCCCAGGGTACGAGCAGTACTTC	CASSHENIPGYEQYF
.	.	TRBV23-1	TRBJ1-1	TGCGCCAGCAGTCAAGGGGAGGTTTTGAACACTGAAGCTTTCTTT	CASSQGEVLNTEAFF
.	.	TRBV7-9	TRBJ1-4	TGTGCCAGCAGCTTAGTTTTCAGGGTCATCCCGGGGACTAATGAAAAACTGTTTTTT	CASSLVFRVIPGTNEKLFF
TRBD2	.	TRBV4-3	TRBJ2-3	TGCGCCAGCAGCCAAGTGTCGGGAGGAGATACGCAGTATTTT	CASSQVSGGDTQYF
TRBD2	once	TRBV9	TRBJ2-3	TGTGCCAGCAGCGCCGGAGTTAGCGGGGGCACAGATACGCAGTATTTT	CASSAGVSGGTDTQYF
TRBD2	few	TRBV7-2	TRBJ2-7	TGTGCCAGCAGCTTAGCGGGAGGGTTCGAGCAGTACTTC	CASSLAGGFEQYF
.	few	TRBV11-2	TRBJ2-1	TGTGCCAGCAGCTTTAGGGCGGGCTCCTACAATGAGCAGTTCTTC	CASSFRAGSYNEQFF
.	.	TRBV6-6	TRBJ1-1	TGTGCCAGCAGGCGGGGACCAAACACTGAAGCTTTCTTT	CASRRGPNTEAFF
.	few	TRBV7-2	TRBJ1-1	TGTGCCTGCTCCGGGACCCGGAGATTCATGAACACTGAAGCTTTCTTT	CACSGTRRFMNTEAFF
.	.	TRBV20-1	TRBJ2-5	TGCAGTGGTGTTAACCAAGAGACCCAGTACTTC	CSGVNQETQYF
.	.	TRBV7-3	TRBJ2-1	TGTGCCAGCCTCAACCGGGACTTTTCAGCCAATGAGCAGTTCTTC	CASLNRDFSANEQFF
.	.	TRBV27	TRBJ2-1	TGTGCCAGCAGTTTAACGGGACCCGACTTGAATGAGCAGTTCTTC	CASSLTGPDLNEQFF
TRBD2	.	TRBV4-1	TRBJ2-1	TGCGCCAGCAGCCAGGAACTAGCGAATTCCTACAATGAGCAGTTCTTC	CASSQELANSYNEQFF
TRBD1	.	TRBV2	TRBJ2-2	TGTGCCAGCAGTAACCGGGACAGGCCAACCGGGGAGCTGTTTTTT	CASSNRDRPTGELFF
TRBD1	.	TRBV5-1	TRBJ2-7	TGCGCCAGCAGCTTGTTACCTACGGGACAGGGGGCGTACGAGCAGTACTTC	CASSLLPTGQGAYEQYF